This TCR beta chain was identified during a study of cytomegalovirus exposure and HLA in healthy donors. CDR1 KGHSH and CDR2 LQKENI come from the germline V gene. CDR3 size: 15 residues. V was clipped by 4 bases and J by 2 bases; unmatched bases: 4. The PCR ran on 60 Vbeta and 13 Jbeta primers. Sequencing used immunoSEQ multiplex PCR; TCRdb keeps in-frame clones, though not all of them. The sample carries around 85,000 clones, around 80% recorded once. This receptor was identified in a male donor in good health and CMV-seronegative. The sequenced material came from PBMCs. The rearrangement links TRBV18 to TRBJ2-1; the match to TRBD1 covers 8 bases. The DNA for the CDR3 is TGTGCCAGCTCACGAGGGACAGGTGCCTACAATGAGCAGTTCTTC. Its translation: CASSRGTGAYNEQFF.